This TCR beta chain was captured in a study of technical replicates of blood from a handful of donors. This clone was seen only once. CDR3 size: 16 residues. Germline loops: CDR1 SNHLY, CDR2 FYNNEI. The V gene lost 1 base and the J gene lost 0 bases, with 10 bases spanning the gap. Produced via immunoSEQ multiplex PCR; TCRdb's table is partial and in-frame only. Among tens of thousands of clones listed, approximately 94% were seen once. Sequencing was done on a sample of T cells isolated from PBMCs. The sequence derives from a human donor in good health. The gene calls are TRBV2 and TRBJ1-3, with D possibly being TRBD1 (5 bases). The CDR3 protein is CASSEEGPLSGNTIYF. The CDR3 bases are TGTGCCAGCAGTGAAGAGGGGCCCCTCTCTGGAAACACCATATATTTT.